The T cell receptor (beta chain) under discussion was sequenced for a study of blood T cell repertoires in COVID-19. For the study at large: The United States, Italy and Spain were the sources of the acute and convalescent COVID-19 samples. Nucleic acid was either cDNA or gDNA, and it came from T cells, B-cell-depleted T cells, or PBMCs.

Profiled with immunoSEQ multiplex PCR; TCRdb holds only in-frame clones, not every one. In the table there are around 86,000 clones, around 84% of which are singletons. Trimming took 3 bases from V and 4 from J, leaving 13 bases between them. Germline CDR1 and CDR2: KGHSH and LQKENI. The CDR3 spans 16 residues. The sample consisted of peripheral blood. This clonotype was obtained from a human donor in a cohort sampled during active COVID-19. This rearrangement joins TRBV18 to TRBJ2-6, with D possibly TRBD1 on 5 matching bases. The CDR3 protein is CASSPPWGSGANVLTF. In DNA form, the CDR3 reads TGTGCCAGCTCACCTCCTTGGGGCTCGGGGGCCAACGTCCTGACTTTC.